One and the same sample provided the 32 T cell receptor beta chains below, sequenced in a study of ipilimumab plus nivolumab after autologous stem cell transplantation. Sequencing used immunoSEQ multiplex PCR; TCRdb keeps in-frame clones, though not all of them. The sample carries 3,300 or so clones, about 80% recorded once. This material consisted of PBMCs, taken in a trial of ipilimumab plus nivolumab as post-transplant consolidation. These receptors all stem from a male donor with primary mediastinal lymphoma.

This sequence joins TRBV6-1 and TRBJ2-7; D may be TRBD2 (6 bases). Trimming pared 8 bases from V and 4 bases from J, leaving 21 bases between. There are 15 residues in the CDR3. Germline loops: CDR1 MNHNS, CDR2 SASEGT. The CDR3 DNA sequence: TGTGCCAGCCTGGGGGGTCCCGGGGTAACTTACGAGCAGTACTTC. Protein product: CASLGGPGVTYEQYF.

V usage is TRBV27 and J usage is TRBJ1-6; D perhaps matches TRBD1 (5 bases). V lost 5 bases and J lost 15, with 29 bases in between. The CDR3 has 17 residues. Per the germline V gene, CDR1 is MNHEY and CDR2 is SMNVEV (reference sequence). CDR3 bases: TGTGCCAGCAGTCCCTCTGGGGGTGGACGGACTATAATCCACCTCCACTTT. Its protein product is CASSPSGGGRTIIHLHF.

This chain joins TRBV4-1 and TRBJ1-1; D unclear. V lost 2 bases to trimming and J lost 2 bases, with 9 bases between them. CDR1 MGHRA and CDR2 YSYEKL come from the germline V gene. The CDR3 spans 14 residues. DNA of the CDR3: TGCGCCAGCAGCCAATCCACTTCAAACACTGAAGCTTTCTTT. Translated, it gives CASSQSTSNTEAFF.

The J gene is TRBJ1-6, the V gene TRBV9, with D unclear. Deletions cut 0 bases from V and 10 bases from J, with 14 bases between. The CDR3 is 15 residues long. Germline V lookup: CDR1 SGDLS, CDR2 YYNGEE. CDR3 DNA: TGTGCCAGCAGCGTAGCTACGAGGGAGGTATCACCCCTCCACTTT. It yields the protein CASSVATREVSPLHF.

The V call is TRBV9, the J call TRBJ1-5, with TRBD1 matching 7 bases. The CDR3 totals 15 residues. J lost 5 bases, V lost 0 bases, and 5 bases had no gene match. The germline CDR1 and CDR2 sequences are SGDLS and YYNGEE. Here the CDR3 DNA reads TGTGCCAGCAGCGTAGATCACAGGGGACATCAGCCCCAGCATTTT. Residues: CASSVDHRGHQPQHF.

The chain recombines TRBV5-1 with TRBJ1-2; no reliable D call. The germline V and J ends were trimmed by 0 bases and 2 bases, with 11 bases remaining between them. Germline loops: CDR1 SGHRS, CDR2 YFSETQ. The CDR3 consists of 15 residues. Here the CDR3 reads CASSLAVNGNYGYTF. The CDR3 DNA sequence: TGCGCCAGCAGCTTGGCCGTTAACGGGAACTATGGCTACACCTTC.

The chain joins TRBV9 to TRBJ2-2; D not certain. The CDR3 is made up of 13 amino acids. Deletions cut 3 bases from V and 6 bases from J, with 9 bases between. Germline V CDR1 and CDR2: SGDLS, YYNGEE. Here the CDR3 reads CASSGLIPGELFF. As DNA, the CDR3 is TGTGCCAGCAGCGGATTAATTCCCGGGGAGCTGTTTTTT.

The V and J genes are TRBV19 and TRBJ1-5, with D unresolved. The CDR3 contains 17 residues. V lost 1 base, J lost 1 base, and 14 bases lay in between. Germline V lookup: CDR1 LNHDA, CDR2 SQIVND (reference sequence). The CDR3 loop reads CASSIVAGRRSNQPQHF. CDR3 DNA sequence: TGTGCCAGTAGTATAGTCGCGGGGAGGCGCAGCAATCAGCCCCAGCATTTT.

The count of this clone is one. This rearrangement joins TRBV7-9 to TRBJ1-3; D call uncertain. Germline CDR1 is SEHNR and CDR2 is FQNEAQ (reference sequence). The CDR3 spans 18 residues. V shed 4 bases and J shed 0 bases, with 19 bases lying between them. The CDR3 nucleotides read TGTGCCAGCAGCTCCCCCGTGGGTACTGCGTTCTCTGGAAACACCATATATTTT. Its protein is CASSSPVGTAFSGNTIYF.

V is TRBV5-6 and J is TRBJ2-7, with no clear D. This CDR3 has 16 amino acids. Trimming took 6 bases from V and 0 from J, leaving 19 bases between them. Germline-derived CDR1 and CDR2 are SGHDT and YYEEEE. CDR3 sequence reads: CASTHRWTAVSYEQYF. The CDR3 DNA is TGTGCCAGCACCCACCGGTGGACCGCCGTCTCCTACGAGCAGTACTTC.

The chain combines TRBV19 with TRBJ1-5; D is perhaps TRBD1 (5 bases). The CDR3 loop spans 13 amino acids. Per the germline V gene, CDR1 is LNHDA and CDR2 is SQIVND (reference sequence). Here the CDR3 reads CALGGPSNQPQHF. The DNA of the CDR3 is TGTGCATTGGGGGGTCCTAGCAATCAGCCCCAGCATTTT. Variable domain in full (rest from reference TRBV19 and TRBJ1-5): DGGITQSPKYLFRKEGQNVTLSCEQNLNHDAMYWYRQDPGQGLRLIYYSQIVNDFQKGDIAEGYSVSREKKESFPLTVTSAQKNPTAFYLCALGGPSNQPQHFGDGTRLSIL.

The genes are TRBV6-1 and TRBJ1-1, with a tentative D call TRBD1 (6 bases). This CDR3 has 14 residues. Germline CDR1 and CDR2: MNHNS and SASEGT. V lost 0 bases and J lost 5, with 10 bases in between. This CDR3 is CASSEAGGQTEAFF. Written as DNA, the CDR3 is TGTGCCAGCAGTGAAGCGGGGGGCCAAACTGAAGCTTTCTTT.

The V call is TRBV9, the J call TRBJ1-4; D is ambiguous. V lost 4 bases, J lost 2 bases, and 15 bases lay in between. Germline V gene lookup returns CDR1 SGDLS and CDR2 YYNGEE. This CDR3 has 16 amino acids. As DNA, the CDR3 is TGTGCCAGCAGCTTTCGCCCCTCGGGGACTAATGAAAAACTGTTTTTT. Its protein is CASSFRPSGTNEKLFF.

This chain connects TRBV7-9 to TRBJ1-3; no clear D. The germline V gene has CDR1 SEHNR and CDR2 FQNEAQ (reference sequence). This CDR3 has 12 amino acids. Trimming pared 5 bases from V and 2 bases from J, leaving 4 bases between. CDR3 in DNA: TGTGCCAGCAGCCCCCCTGGAAACACCATATATTTT. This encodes CASSPPGNTIYF.

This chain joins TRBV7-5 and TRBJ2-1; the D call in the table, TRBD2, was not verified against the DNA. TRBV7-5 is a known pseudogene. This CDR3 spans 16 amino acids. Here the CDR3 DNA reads TGTGCCAGCAGCCCCCCCGGGACTAGCGGGGTAAATGAGCAGTTCTTC. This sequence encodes CASSPPGTSGVNEQFF.

CDR3 sequence: CSVEKGLAAFF. The CDR3, as DNA: TGCAGCGTTGAAAAGGGTCTCGCCGCTTTCTTT. The chain joins TRBV29-1 to TRBJ1-1, with D hard to call. The ends were cut back, 2 bases at V and 11 bases at J, with 12 bases in the middle. The CDR3 consists of 11 residues. Germline CDR1 is SQVTM and CDR2 is ANQGSEA. Full variable domain (remainder filled in from reference TRBV29-1 and TRBJ1-1): SAVISQKPSRDICQRGTSLTIQCQVDSQVTMMFWYRQQPGQSLTLIATANQGSEATYESGFVIDKFPISRPNLTFSTLTVSNMSPEDSSIYLCSVEKGLAAFFGQGTRLTVV.

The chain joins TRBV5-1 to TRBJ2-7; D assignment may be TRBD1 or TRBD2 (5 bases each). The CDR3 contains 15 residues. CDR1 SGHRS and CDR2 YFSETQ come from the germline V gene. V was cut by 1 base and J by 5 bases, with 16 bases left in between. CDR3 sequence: CASSLIGDAPNEQYF. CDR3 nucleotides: TGCGCCAGCAGCTTGATCGGGGACGCCCCCAACGAGCAGTACTTC. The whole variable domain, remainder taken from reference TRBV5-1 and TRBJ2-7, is KAGVTQTPRYLIKTRGQQVTLSCSPISGHRSVSWYQQTPGQGLQFLFEYFSETQRNKGNFPGRFSGRQFSNSRSEMNVSTLELGDSALYLCASSLIGDAPNEQYFGPGTRLTVT.

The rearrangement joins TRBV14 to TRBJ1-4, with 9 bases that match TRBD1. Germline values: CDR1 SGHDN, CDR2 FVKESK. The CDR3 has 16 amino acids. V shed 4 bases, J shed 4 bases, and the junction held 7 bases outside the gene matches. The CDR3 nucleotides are TGTGCCAGCAGCCGGACTCGGGGACAGGGTAATGAAAAACTGTTTTTT. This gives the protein CASSRTRGQGNEKLFF.

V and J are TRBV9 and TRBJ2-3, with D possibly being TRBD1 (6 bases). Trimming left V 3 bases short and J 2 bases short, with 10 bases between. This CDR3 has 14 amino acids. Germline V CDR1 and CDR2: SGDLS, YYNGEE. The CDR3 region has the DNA TGTGCCAGCAGCGGAACAGGGATCACAGATACGCAGTATTTT. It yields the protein CASSGTGITDTQYF.

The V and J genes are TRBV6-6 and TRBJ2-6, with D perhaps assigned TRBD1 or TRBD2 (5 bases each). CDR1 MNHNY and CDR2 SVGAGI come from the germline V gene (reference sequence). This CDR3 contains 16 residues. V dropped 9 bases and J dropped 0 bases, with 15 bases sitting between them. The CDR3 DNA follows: TGTGCCAGTCTCCGGGCAGGGAGCTCTGGGGCCAACGTCCTGACTTTC. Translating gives CASLRAGSSGANVLTF.

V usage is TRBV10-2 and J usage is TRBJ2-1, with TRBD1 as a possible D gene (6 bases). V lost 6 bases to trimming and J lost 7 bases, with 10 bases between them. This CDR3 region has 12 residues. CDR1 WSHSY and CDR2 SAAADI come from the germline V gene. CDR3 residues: CASRQGRNEQFF. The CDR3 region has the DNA TGCGCCAGCAGACAGGGCCGAAATGAGCAGTTCTTC.

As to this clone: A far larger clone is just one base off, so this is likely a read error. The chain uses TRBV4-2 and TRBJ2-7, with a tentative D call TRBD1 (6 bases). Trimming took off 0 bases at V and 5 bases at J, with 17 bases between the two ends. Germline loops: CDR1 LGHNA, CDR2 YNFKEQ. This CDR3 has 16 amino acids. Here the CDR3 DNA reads TGTGCCAGCAGCCAAGATCGTCAGGGGCCCCCTGACGAGCAGTACTTC. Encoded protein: CASSQDRQGPPDEQYF.

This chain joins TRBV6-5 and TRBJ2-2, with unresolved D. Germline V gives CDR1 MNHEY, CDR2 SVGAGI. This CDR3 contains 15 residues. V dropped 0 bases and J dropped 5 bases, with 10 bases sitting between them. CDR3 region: CASSYSGLGTGELFF. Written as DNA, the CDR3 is TGTGCCAGCAGTTACTCCGGATTAGGGACCGGGGAGCTGTTTTTT.

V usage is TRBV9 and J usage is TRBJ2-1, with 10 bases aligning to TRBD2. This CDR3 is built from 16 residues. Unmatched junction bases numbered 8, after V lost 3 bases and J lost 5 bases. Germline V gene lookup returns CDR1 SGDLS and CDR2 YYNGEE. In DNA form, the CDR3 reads TGTGCCAGCAGCGGACGTAGCGGGAGGATGGACAATGAGCAGTTCTTC. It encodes CASSGRSGRMDNEQFF.

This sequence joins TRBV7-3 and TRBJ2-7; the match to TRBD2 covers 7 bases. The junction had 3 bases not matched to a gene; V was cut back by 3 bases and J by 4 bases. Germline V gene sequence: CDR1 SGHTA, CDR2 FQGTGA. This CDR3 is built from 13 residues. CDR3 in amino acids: CASSFGTIYEQYF. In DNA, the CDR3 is TGTGCCAGCAGCTTCGGGACTATATACGAGCAGTACTTC.

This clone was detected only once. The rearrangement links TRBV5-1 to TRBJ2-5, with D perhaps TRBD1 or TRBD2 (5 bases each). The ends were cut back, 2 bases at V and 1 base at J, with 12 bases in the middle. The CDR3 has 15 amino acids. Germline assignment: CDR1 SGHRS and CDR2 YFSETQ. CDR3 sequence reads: CASSLGDGSQETQYF. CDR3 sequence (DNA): TGCGCCAGCAGCTTAGGGGACGGCAGCCAAGAGACCCAGTACTTC.

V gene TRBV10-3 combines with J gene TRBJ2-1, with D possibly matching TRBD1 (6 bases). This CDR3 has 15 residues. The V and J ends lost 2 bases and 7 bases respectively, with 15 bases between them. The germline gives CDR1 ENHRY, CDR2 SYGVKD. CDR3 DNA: TGTGCCATCAGTGAGGAGAGGGCAGGGGTAAATGAGCAGTTCTTC. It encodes CAISEERAGVNEQFF.

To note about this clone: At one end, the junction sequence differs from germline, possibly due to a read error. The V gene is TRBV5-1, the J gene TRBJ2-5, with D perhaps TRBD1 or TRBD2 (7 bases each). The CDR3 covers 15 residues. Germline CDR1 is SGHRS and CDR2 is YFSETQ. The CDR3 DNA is TGCGCCAGCACCTTGGGAGGGGGCAAGGGAGAGACCCAGTACTTC. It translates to CASTLGGGKGETQYF.

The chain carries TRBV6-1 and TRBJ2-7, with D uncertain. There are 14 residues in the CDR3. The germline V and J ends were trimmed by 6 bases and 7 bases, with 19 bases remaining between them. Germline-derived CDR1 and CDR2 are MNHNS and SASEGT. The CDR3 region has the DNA TGTGCCAGCAGGCCGGGCCCCGTCCGGTGGGAGCAGTACTTC. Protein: CASRPGPVRWEQYF.

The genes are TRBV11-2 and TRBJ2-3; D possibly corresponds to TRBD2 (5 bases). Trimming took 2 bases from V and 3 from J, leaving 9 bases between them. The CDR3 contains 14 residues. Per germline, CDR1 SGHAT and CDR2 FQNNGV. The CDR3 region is CASSLTRATDTQYF. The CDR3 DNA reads TGTGCCAGCAGCTTAACGAGGGCAACAGATACGCAGTATTTT.

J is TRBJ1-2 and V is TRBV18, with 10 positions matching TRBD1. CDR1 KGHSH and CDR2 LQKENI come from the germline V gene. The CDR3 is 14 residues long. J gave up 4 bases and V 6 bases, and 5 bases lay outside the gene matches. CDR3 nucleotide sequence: TGTGCCAGCTCCGACAGGGGGCTTGGCTATGGCTACACCTTC. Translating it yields CASSDRGLGYGYTF.

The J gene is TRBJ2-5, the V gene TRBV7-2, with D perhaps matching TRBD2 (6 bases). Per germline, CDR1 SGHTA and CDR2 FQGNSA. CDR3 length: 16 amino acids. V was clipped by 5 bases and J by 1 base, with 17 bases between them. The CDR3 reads CASSPRGTHTQETQYF. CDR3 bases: TGTGCCAGCAGCCCTCGGGGGACCCATACCCAAGAGACCCAGTACTTC.